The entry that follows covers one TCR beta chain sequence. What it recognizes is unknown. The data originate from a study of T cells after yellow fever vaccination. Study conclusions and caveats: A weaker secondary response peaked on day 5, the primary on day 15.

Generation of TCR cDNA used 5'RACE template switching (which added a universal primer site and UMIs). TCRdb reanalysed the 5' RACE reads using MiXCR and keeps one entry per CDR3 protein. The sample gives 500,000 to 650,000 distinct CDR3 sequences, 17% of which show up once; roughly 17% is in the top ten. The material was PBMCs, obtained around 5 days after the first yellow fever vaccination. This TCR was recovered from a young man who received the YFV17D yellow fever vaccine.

CDR3: CASSIGARASYEQYF. As DNA, the CDR3 is TGTGCCAGCAGCATTGGGGCAAGGGCCTCCTACGAGCAGTACTTC. The chain uses TRBV6-1 and TRBJ2-7; TRBD1 is a possible D gene (5 bases). Germline-derived CDR1 and CDR2 are MNHNS and SASEGT. CDR3 length: 15 amino acids. Trimming shortened V by 6 bases and J by 0 bases, and 15 bases separated the two germline ends.